Listed below are T cell receptor beta chains from one sample, sequenced in a study of CD8 T cells in ankylosing spondylitis. A single record per CDR3 protein comes from TCRdb applying MiXCR to the 5' RACE reads. The sample contains some 400,000 distinct CDR3 sequences, approximately 20% of which appear only once. The sequenced sample consisted of blood, either unsorted or a sorted T cell fraction (not recorded which). The source is a male donor with ankylosing spondylitis. The CDR3 runs from the conserved cysteine through the conserved F or W. The D gene is left open where the match is weak. Some rows have no size entry. The others give once, few or many, or a class for an expanded clone.

abundance: .
j_gene: TRBJ2-7
v_gene: TRBV18
d_gene: .
CDR3aa: CASSPPVEGPYEQYF
CDR3nt: TGTGCCAGCTCACCACCGGTCGAAGGCCCCTACGAGCAGTACTTC

abundance: .
j_gene: TRBJ2-2
v_gene: TRBV5-1
d_gene: TRBD2
CDR3aa: CASSPRLAGGNTGELFF
CDR3nt: TGCGCCAGCAGCCCCAGACTAGCGGGGGGGAACACCGGGGAGCTGTTTTTT

abundance: few
j_gene: TRBJ2-7
v_gene: TRBV28
d_gene: .
CDR3aa: CASSLSGLSLEQYF
CDR3nt: TGTGCCAGCAGTTTGTCCGGGCTGTCCCTCGAGCAGTACTTC

abundance: .
j_gene: TRBJ2-5
v_gene: TRBV5-1
d_gene: .
CDR3aa: CASSVSVRFQAEQETQYF
CDR3nt: TGCGCCAGCAGCGTTTCCGTGCGGTTCCAGGCCGAACAAGAGACCCAGTACTTC

abundance: few
j_gene: TRBJ2-5
v_gene: TRBV4-2
d_gene: .
CDR3aa: CASSPGGKETQYF
CDR3nt: TGTGCCAGCAGCCCTGGAGGTAAAGAGACCCAGTACTTC

abundance: .
j_gene: TRBJ2-1
v_gene: TRBV5-1
d_gene: TRBD2
CDR3aa: CASSLSGGRHEQFF
CDR3nt: TGCGCCAGCAGCTTGTCGGGCGGGAGGCATGAGCAGTTCTTC

abundance: few
j_gene: TRBJ2-1
v_gene: TRBV20-1
d_gene: .
CDR3aa: CSASLETNEQFF
CDR3nt: TGCAGTGCTAGCCTAGAGACCAATGAGCAGTTCTTC

abundance: many
j_gene: TRBJ2-3
v_gene: TRBV2
d_gene: TRBD2
CDR3aa: CASSGGLAGDAQYF
CDR3nt: TGTGCCAGCAGTGGAGGACTAGCGGGAGATGCGCAGTATTTT

abundance: once
j_gene: TRBJ1-4
v_gene: TRBV21-1
d_gene: .
CDR3aa: CASSRVGTGKEKLFF
CDR3nt: TGTGCCAGCAGCAGAGTCGGGACAGGGAAGGAAAAACTGTTTTTT

abundance: .
j_gene: TRBJ1-3
v_gene: TRBV7-6
d_gene: .
CDR3aa: CASSLALRNSGNTIYF
CDR3nt: TGTGCCAGCAGCTTAGCGCTGAGAAACTCTGGAAACACCATATATTTT

abundance: .
j_gene: TRBJ1-2
v_gene: TRBV19
d_gene: .
CDR3aa: CASSAVDRPYGYTF
CDR3nt: TGTGCCAGTAGTGCCGTGGACCGTCCGTATGGCTACACCTTC